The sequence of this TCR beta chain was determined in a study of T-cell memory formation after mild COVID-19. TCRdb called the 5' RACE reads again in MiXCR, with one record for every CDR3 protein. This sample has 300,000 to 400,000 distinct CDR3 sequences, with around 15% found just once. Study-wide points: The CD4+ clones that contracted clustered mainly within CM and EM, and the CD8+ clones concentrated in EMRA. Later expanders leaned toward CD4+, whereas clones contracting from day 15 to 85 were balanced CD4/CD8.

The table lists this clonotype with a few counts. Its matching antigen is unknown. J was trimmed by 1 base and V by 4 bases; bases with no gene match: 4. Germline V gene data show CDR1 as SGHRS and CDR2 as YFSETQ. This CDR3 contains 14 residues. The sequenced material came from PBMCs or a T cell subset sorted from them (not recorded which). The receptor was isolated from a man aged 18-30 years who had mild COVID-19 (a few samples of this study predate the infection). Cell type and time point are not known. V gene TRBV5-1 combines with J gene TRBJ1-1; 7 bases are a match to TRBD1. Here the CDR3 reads CASSTRQGNTEAFF. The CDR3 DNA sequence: TGCGCCAGCAGCACAAGACAGGGGAACACTGAAGCTTTCTTT.